This T cell receptor beta chain was profiled in a study of blood T cell repertoires in COVID-19. Repertoires were generated with immunoSEQ multiplex PCR, while TCRdb's copy carries only in-frame clones and drops some. Found here are about 160,000 clones, more than 85% of them singletons; the top ten hold just under 2%. V was pared by 3 bases and J by 15 bases, with 11 bases of the junction left unmatched. The V gene's germline CDR1 is SGDLS and CDR2 YYNGEE. The CDR3 is 13 residues long. This rearrangement joins TRBV9 to TRBJ2-2; 7 bases agree with TRBD1. The clonotype comes from a woman aged 60-75 years with COVID-19, enrolled during active disease. Sequenced material: peripheral blood. The CDR3 protein is CASSGQTGSGMFF. The CDR3 coding sequence is TGTGCCAGCAGCGGCCAGACAGGGAGTGGGATGTTTTTT.